Below are 4 T cell receptor beta chains sequenced from a single sample in a study of cytomegalovirus exposure and HLA in healthy donors. PCR amplification relied on 60 Vbeta primers (plus 13 Jbeta primers). Only in-frame clones appear in the TCRdb table, and some are missing; sequencing was by immunoSEQ multiplex PCR. Here the sample spans 75,000 to 90,000 clones, roughly 9.1% being singletons. Material for sequencing was PBMCs. The receptors come from a man in his 60s in good health and CMV-seropositive.

This clone was seen only a few times. This sequence joins TRBV30 and TRBJ1-2, with a weak D call TRBD1 (5 bases). In germline, CDR1 is GTSNPN, CDR2 SVGIG (reference sequence). This CDR3 region has 12 residues. Trimming removed 4 bases from V and 3 bases from J, with 9 bases in between. CDR3 loop: CAWMRDHYGYTF. The CDR3 coding sequence is TGTGCCTGGATGCGGGACCACTATGGCTACACCTTC.

J is TRBJ2-3 and V is TRBV20-1, with unresolved D. Germline CDR1 DFQATT, CDR2 SNEGSKA (reference sequence). The CDR3 is 11 amino acids. With 3 bases removed from V and 2 bases from J, the gap between germline ends came to 3 bases. The CDR3 sequence: CSASYTDTQYF. The CDR3 DNA follows: TGCAGTGCTAGTTACACAGATACGCAGTATTTT.

The rearrangement uses TRBV13 and TRBJ2-1; D remains unclear. Trimming stripped 2 bases from V and 10 bases from J, with 12 bases between. CDR1 is PRHDT and CDR2 is FYEKMQ in the germline V gene (reference sequence). The CDR3 consists of 13 residues. This CDR3 is CASSLYPQWEQFF. CDR3 sequence (DNA): TGTGCCAGCAGCTTATACCCACAATGGGAGCAGTTCTTC.

This clone has a handful of counts. The chain combines TRBV6-5 with TRBJ1-1; D is perhaps TRBD1 (6 bases). The germline gives CDR1 MNHEY, CDR2 SVGAGI. The CDR3 loop spans 14 amino acids. V was cut by 6 bases and J by 0 bases, with 11 bases left in between. CDR3 amino acids: CASSSQGVNTEAFF. For the CDR3, the DNA is TGTGCCAGCAGCTCACAGGGCGTGAACACTGAAGCTTTCTTT.